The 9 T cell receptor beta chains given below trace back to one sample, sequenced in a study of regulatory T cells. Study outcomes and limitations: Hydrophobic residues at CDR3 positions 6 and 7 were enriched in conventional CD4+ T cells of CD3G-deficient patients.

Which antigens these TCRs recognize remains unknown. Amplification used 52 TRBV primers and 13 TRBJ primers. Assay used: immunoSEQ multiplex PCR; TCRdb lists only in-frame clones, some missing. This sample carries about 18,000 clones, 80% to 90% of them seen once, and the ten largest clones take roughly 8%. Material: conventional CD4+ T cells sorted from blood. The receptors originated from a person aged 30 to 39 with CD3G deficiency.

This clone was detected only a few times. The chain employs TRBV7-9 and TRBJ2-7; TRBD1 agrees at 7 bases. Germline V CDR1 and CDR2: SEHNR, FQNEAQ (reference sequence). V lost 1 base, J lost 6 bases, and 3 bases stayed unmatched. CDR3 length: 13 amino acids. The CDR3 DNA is TGTGCCAGCAGCTTAGGCGACAGGGCCGAGCAGTACTTC. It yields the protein CASSLGDRAEQYF.

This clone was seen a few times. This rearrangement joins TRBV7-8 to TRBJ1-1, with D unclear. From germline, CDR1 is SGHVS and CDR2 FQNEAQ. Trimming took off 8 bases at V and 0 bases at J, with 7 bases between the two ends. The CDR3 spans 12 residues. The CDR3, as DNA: TGTGCCAGCGGCCAGATGAACACTGAAGCTTTCTTT. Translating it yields CASGQMNTEAFF.

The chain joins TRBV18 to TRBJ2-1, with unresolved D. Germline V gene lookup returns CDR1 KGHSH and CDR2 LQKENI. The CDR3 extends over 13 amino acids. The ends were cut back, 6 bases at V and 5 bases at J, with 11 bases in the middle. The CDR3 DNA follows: TGTGCCAGCTCTCTAAAGGCAGACAATGAGCAGTTCTTC. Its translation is CASSLKADNEQFF.

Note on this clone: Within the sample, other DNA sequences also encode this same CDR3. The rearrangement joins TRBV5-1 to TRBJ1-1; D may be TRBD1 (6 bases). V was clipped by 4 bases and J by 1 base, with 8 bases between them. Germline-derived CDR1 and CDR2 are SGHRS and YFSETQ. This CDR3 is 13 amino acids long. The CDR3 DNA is TGCGCCAGCAGCCGACAGGAGAACACTGAAGCTTTCTTT. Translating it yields CASSRQENTEAFF.

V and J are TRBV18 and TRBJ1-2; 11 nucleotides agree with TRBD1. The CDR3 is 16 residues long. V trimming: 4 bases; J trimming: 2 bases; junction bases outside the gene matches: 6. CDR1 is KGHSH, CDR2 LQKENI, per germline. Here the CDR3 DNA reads TGTGCCAGCTCACTCGGACAGGGGGCTTCCAACTATGGCTACACCTTC. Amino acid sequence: CASSLGQGASNYGYTF. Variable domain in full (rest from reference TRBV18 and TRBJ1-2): NAGVMQNPRHLVRRRGQEARLRCSPMKGHSHVYWYRQLPEEGLKFMVYLQKENIIDESGMPKERFSAEFPKEGPSILRIQQVVRGDSAAYFCASSLGQGASNYGYTFGSGTRLTVV.

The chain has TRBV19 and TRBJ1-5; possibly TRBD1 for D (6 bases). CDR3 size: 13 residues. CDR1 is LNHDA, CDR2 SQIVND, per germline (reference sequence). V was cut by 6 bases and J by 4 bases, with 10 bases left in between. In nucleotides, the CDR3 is TGTGCCAGTAGGCCCGGACAGAATCAGCCCCAGCATTTT. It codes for CASRPGQNQPQHF.

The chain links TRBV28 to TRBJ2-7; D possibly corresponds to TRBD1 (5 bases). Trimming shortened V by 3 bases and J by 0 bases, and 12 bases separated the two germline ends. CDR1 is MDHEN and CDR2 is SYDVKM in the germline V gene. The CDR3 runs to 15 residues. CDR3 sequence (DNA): TGTGCCAGCAGTTTGACAGCGCTCGGCTCCTACGAGCAGTACTTC. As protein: CASSLTALGSYEQYF.

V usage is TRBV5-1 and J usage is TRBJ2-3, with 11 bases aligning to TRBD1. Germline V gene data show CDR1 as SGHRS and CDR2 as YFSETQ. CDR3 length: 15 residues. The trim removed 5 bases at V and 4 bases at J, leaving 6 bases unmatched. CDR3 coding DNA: TGCGCCAGCAGGCGAACGGGACAGGGGGCAGATACGCAGTATTTT. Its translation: CASRRTGQGADTQYF.

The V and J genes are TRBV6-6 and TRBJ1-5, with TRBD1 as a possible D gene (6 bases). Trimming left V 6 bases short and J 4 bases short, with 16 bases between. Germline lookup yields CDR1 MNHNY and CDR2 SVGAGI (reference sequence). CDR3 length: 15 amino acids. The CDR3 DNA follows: TGTGCCAGCAGAGATACAGGGAGGGGGAATCAGCCCCAGCATTTT. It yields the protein CASRDTGRGNQPQHF.